Listed below are T cell receptor beta chains from one sample, sequenced in a study of vaccination effects on CD4 cells after COVID-19. Which antigens these TCRs recognize remains unknown. Here immunoSEQ multiplex PCR was the method, and the copy in TCRdb shows in-frame clones only, minus some. The sample has about 27,000 clones; 77% are singletons. Sequenced material: CD4+ T cells from PBMCs cultured with HCoV-NL63 spike peptides, taken before COVID-19 vaccination. The receptors come from a human donor who had a prior SARS-CoV-2 infection. CDR3s include the opening cysteine and the closing phenylalanine or tryptophan. The order of the fields is clone size, D gene, J gene, V gene, CDR3 DNA, CDR3 protein. D genes are given only for firm matches. Not all rows give a size; the values are once, few, many and, for expanded clones, a class.

. | . | TRBJ1-3 | TRBV6-5 | TGTGCCAGCAGTACTGGGCCACCACGAGGAAACACCATATATTTT | CASSTGPPRGNTIYF
once | . | TRBJ2-1 | TRBV10-3 | TGTGCCATCAGTAGTTGGGACAATGAGCAGTTCTTC | CAISSWDNEQFF
. | TRBD1 | TRBJ1-2 | TRBV18 | TGTGCCAGCTCACTACAGGACAGGGTAGAAGGCTACACCTTC | CASSLQDRVEGYTF
. | . | TRBJ2-7 | TRBV18 | TGTGCCAGCTCACCGCTCACAGGGGAGCAGTACTTC | CASSPLTGEQYF
. | . | TRBJ2-2 | TRBV30 | TGTGCCTGGAGCGCCAGAATTACCGGGGAGCTGTTTTTT | CAWSARITGELFF
few | . | TRBJ2-1 | TRBV7-2 | TGTGCCAGCAGCCGTCGGTGGATTTCTGCGGATGAGCAGTTCTTC | CASSRRWISADEQFF
. | TRBD2 | TRBJ2-1 | TRBV7-3 | TGTGCCAGCAGCTTAGATCTAGCGGGATACAATGAGCAGTTCTTC | CASSLDLAGYNEQFF
few | TRBD2 | TRBJ2-7 | TRBV7-9 | TGTGCCAGCAGCTTCTTAGCGGGAGGGACCTACGAGCAGTACTTC | CASSFLAGGTYEQYF
. | . | TRBJ1-1 | TRBV6-2/TRBV6-3 | TGTGCCAGCAGTAATGGGGTTACTGAAGCTTTCTTT | CASSNGVTEAFF
. | . | TRBJ2-7 | TRBV7-9 | TGTGCCAGCAGCCCCAAGGGGCAGGGCGGGAACTACGAGCAGTACTTC | CASSPKGQGGNYEQYF
. | TRBD1 | TRBJ2-2 | TRBV9 | TGTGCCAGCAGCGAGTTGAACAGGGGCGGGGAGCTGTTTTTT | CASSELNRGGELFF
. | . | TRBJ1-3 | TRBV5-5 | TGTGCCAGCAGCTGGGGCTGGGAATCTGGAAACACCATATATTTT | CASSWGWESGNTIYF
. | . | TRBJ1-1 | TRBV11-3 | TGTGCCAGCAGCCCCGTCGGGTGGAGAGGGAACAATGAAGCTTTCTTT | CASSPVGWRGNNEAFF
. | TRBD1 | TRBJ1-2 | TRBV4-1 | TGCGCCAGCAGCCTACGGGACAGGGGATTGGCCTCTAACTATGGCTACACCTTC | CASSLRDRGLASNYGYTF
. | . | TRBJ1-6 | TRBV15 | TGTGCCACCAGCAGAGGTCAGAACTATAATTCACCCCTCCACTTT | CATSRGQNYNSPLHF
once | . | TRBJ1-1 | TRBV3-1/TRBV3-2 | TGTGCCAGCAGACCCAGGGGAACGAACACTGAAGCTTTCTTT | CASRPRGTNTEAFF
. | . | TRBJ2-7 | TRBV11-3 | TGTGCCAGCAGCTTTTCTCGATTGTCCTACGAGCAGTACTTC | CASSFSRLSYEQYF
. | . | TRBJ2-7 | TRBV7-2 | TGTGCCAGCAGCTTTTCTCGCTCAGGGGTGCAGTACTTC | CASSFSRSGVQYF
. | TRBD1 | TRBJ2-2 | TRBV6-2/TRBV6-3 | TGTGCCAGCAGTCAACGGACAGGGTTTTCGAACACCGGGGAGCTGTTTTTT | CASSQRTGFSNTGELFF
. | TRBD1 | TRBJ1-1 | TRBV16 | TGTGCCAGCAGCCAAATATTCGGGACAGGGACGGCTTTCTTT | CASSQIFGTGTAFF
. | . | TRBJ2-7 | TRBV4-1 | TGCGCCAGCAGCTCGGGGACGGGACCCTACGAGCAGTACTTC | CASSSGTGPYEQYF
. | TRBD1 | TRBJ2-1 | TRBV5-6 | TGTGCCAGCAGCCAACAGGGGGCCGACAATGAGCAGTTCTTC | CASSQQGADNEQFF
. | . | TRBJ2-7 | TRBV21-1 | TGTGCCAGCAGCTCTTTGACAGGGGCGGTGGACGAGCAGTACTTC | CASSSLTGAVDEQYF
few | . | TRBJ1-2 | TRBV27 | TGTGCCAGCATACGGCGTGGCTACACCTTC | CASIRRGYTF
. | . | TRBJ2-3 | TRBV30 | TGTGCCTGGAGTACATCGCTCACAGATACGCAGTATTTT | CAWSTSLTDTQYF
. | . | TRBJ1-2 | TRBV2 | TGTGCCAGCAGAGGGAATGACTATGGCTACACCTTC | CASRGNDYGYTF
. | . | TRBJ2-7 | TRBV2 | TGTGCCAGCAGAACAGACAGCGGAGCCTACGAGCAGTACTTC | CASRTDSGAYEQYF
. | TRBD1 | TRBJ1-1 | TRBV7-9 | TGTGCCAGCAGCTTAGAGGGACAGGCTGAAGCTTTCTTT | CASSLEGQAEAFF
. | . | TRBJ1-1 | TRBV29-1 | TGCAGCGTCCGGGCCCGGCAGGCCCAAATTGAAGCTTTCTTT | CSVRARQAQIEAFF
. | TRBD1 | TRBJ2-7 | TRBV3-1/TRBV3-2 | TGTGCCAGCAGCCAAGATGTGACAGGGGGTGCCAACGAGCAGTACTTC | CASSQDVTGGANEQYF
. | . | TRBJ1-1 | TRBV20-1 | TGCAGTGCTAGTCGGCATATGAACACTGAAGCTTTCTTT | CSASRHMNTEAFF
. | . | TRBJ2-3 | TRBV18 | TGTGCCAGCTCACCCGCGGAGACTAGCACAGATACGCAGTATTTT | CASSPAETSTDTQYF
. | . | TRBJ2-7 | TRBV7-3 | TGTGCCAGCAGCCCGAGCAGTGGAACCGAGCAGTACTTC | CASSPSSGTEQYF
. | TRBD1 | TRBJ2-7 | TRBV5-8 | TGTGCCAGCAGCTACCTAGGGGGCCGCGGCGGGCAGTACTTC | CASSYLGGRGGQYF
. | TRBD2 | TRBJ2-1 | TRBV13 | TGTGCCAGCAGCCCAAGACTAGCGGGGGGAATCGATGAGCAGTTCTTC | CASSPRLAGGIDEQFF
. | . | TRBJ2-5 | TRBV7-7 | TGTGCTAGCAGCCGAGCGGAAGAAGAGACCCAGTACTTC | CASSRAEEETQYF
. | TRBD2 | TRBJ2-1 | TRBV7-9 | TGTGCCAGCAGCTTCGCCGGGACTAGCGGGACTAGGGAGTTCTTC | CASSFAGTSGTREFF